Given below is one T cell receptor beta chain in context. Germline CDR1 reads LGHNA; CDR2 reads YSLEER. The CDR3 consists of 13 residues. V lost 3 bases and J lost 4, with 10 bases in between. Under the authors' procedure: Estimates of nucleated cell counts were drawn from the amplification of reference gene primers. TCRdb keeps only in-frame clones here, not all; method: immunoSEQ multiplex PCR. V and J calls and clone size are as listed in that table; D and trimming were resolved from the DNA. The data contain about 40,000 clones, about 88% of them seen just once; the ten biggest clones take up approximately 19%. These data originate in a study of blood T cell repertoires in COVID-19. Study-level background: Sites across the United States, Italy and Spain contributed samples from acute and convalescent COVID-19. T cells, B-cell-depleted T cells, or PBMCs provided the cDNA or gDNA that served as material.

The chain employs TRBV4-3 and TRBJ2-7; possible D gene TRBD1, 5 bases. The receptor was isolated from a man between 45 and 60 years old in a cohort sampled during active COVID-19. The sample taken for sequencing was peripheral blood. CDR3 in DNA: TGCGCCAGCAGCCAGCGGACATCGTACGAGCAGTACTTC. Amino acids: CASSQRTSYEQYF.